The rows below give T cell receptor beta chains drawn from one sample of a study of T cell responses to AZD1222 COVID-19 vaccine. TCRdb keeps only in-frame clones here, not all; method: immunoSEQ multiplex PCR. This sample has around 66,000 clones, with approximately 90% found just once. This sample comprised peripheral blood, obtained 28 days after the second dose of the MenACWY control vaccine. The receptors derive from an adult who received the MenACWY meningococcal vaccine as a control. Each CDR3 is given with its conserved first and last residue. A D gene is named only where the DNA matches it firmly. Clone size is not always given. Where it is, it says once, few, many or a class for expanded clones.

V	J	D	size	DNA	CDR3
TRBV7-9	TRBJ2-5	NA	NA	TGTGCCAGCAGCCCCGAGTCGGGGGGCTTCGAGACCCAGTACTTC	CASSPESGGFETQYF
TRBV28	TRBJ2-7	NA	NA	TGTGCCAGCGGCTCAGGCGCCGACTACGAGCAGTACTTC	CASGSGADYEQYF
TRBV6-1	TRBJ1-5	NA	NA	TGTGCCAGCAGCGAACTGGGCGGGTTTGCCAATCAGCCCCAGCATTTT	CASSELGGFANQPQHF
TRBV11-2	TRBJ2-1	NA	NA	TGTGCCAGCAGCTTAGACTTCCCCGGGGTCAATGAGCAGTTCTTC	CASSLDFPGVNEQFF
TRBV11-3	TRBJ2-1	NA	NA	TGTGCCAGCAGCTTAACCGCGACGTATTACAATGAGCAGTTCTTC	CASSLTATYYNEQFF
TRBV7-6	TRBJ2-6	NA	NA	TGTGCCAGCAGTCCTGCTGGCTTAGGGGCCAACGTCCTGACTTTC	CASSPAGLGANVLTF
TRBV6-6	TRBJ1-2	NA	NA	TGTGCCAGCAGTTACTCGGACGAACGGAGGGGCTACACCTTC	CASSYSDERRGYTF
TRBV7-2	TRBJ2-2	TRBD2	NA	TGTGCCAGCAACTTGGCGGGGGTGAGCACCGGGGAGCTGTTTTTT	CASNLAGVSTGELFF
TRBV19	TRBJ1-2	TRBD1	NA	TGTGCCAGTAGTCCCGACAGGGGATATGGCTACACCTTC	CASSPDRGYGYTF
TRBV7-9	TRBJ2-5	NA	NA	TGTGCCAGCAGCTATTTTCCTGAGACCCAGTACTTC	CASSYFPETQYF
TRBV7-2	TRBJ2-2	NA	NA	TGTGCCAGCAGCTTAGTCGGGGAGCTGTTTTTT	CASSLVGELFF
TRBV6-2/TRBV6-3	TRBJ2-7	NA	NA	TGTGCCAGCAGCAGGGACACGTCCTACGAGCAGTACTTC	CASSRDTSYEQYF
TRBV13	TRBJ1-5	NA	NA	TGTGCCAGCAGCTTAGTGGGGAATCCGCCCCAGCATTTT	CASSLVGNPPQHF
TRBV19	TRBJ2-7	NA	NA	TGTGCCAGTAGTAACCAGGTCAGTTACTACGAGCAGTACTTC	CASSNQVSYYEQYF
TRBV28	TRBJ1-5	NA	NA	TGTGCCAGCAGTTCTTGGGGGTACAGCAATCAGCCCCAGCATTTT	CASSSWGYSNQPQHF
TRBV4-1	TRBJ2-7	NA	few	TGCGCCAGCAGCCAGGAAACAGGGATATTATCCTACGAGCAGTACTTC	CASSQETGILSYEQYF
TRBV27	TRBJ2-7	TRBD1	NA	TGTGCCAGCAGTCCGGGACAGGGGGCTCCCTTCTCCTACGAGCAGTACTTC	CASSPGQGAPFSYEQYF
TRBV15	TRBJ2-5	TRBD1	NA	TGTGCCACCAGCAGAGATAAGGCCCGGGCGGGGACAGGGTCCCGGGAGACCCAGTACTTC	CATSRDKARAGTGSRETQYF
TRBV6-1	TRBJ2-7	TRBD1	NA	TGTGCCAGCAGTGAACCGGGACAGGGGACCTACGAGCAGTACTTC	CASSEPGQGTYEQYF
TRBV7-8	TRBJ1-3	TRBD1	NA	TGTGCCAGCAGCTACAGGGGGTCTGGAAACACCATATATTTT	CASSYRGSGNTIYF
TRBV7-9	TRBJ2-7	TRBD2	NA	TGTGCCAGCAGCTCGCGGGAGCTCCAAGAGCAGTACTTC	CASSSRELQEQYF
TRBV10-3	TRBJ1-3	NA	NA	TGTGCCATCAGTGAACTGGGTTCCTCTGGAAACACCATATATTTT	CAISELGSSGNTIYF
TRBV11-2	TRBJ2-7	NA	once	TGTGCCAGCAGCTTAGCGGCCTACATAAACGAGCAGTACTTC	CASSLAAYINEQYF
TRBV7-3	TRBJ2-5	NA	NA	TGTGCCAGCAGCTTATCTGGGGGACAAGAGACCCAGTACTTC	CASSLSGGQETQYF
TRBV19	TRBJ2-4	TRBD1	NA	TGTGCCAGTAGTAGGGGACAGGGCGGAAACATTCAGTACTTC	CASSRGQGGNIQYF
TRBV5-1	TRBJ1-5	NA	once	TGCGCCAGCAGCCCCGATTACAGATACAATCAGCCCCAGCATTTT	CASSPDYRYNQPQHF
TRBV28	TRBJ2-7	NA	few	TGTGCCAGCAGTTTTCCCTCACCCTACGAGCAGTACTTC	CASSFPSPYEQYF
TRBV28	TRBJ2-1	NA	NA	TGTGCCAGCAGTTTAGGGGGGTTTGCCGAGAATGAGCAGTTCTTC	CASSLGGFAENEQFF
TRBV2	TRBJ2-2	NA	once	TGTGCCAGCAGTGTGAAGGTGAACACCGGGGAGCTGTTTTTT	CASSVKVNTGELFF
TRBV30	TRBJ2-7	NA	NA	TGTGCCTGGACGCGGGACACCTACGAGCAGTACTTC	CAWTRDTYEQYF
TRBV3-1/TRBV3-2	TRBJ2-7	NA	NA	TGTGCCAGCAGCCAAGTCTATTACGAGCAGTACTTC	CASSQVYYEQYF
TRBV2	TRBJ2-7	NA	few	TGTGCCAGCAGTGAGCTACAGGGCCCCGGGAAAAACGAGCAGTACTTC	CASSELQGPGKNEQYF
TRBV7-9	TRBJ1-6	NA	NA	TGTGCCAGCAGCTTGGGAGGGTCACCCCTCCACTTT	CASSLGGSPLHF
TRBV5-1	TRBJ1-2	TRBD1	once	TGCGCCAGCAGCGATGGGACAGGGAAGAGTGGCTACACCTTC	CASSDGTGKSGYTF
TRBV18	TRBJ2-3	TRBD2	NA	TGTGCCAGCTCACCCCGGACTAGTCGGGGTGGCACAGATACGCAGTATTTT	CASSPRTSRGGTDTQYF
TRBV28	TRBJ1-3	NA	NA	TGTGCCAGCAGTTTTAGATTGTGGGGGGGATCCTCTGGAAACACCATATATTTT	CASSFRLWGGSSGNTIYF
TRBV28	TRBJ2-2	NA	NA	TGTGCCAGCTGGCCGGGACCAAACACCGGGGAGCTGTTTTTT	CASWPGPNTGELFF
TRBV19	TRBJ2-1	NA	NA	TGTGCCAGTAGTATAGACCAGGACTACGCGCCAGAGGAGCAGTTCTTC	CASSIDQDYAPEEQFF
TRBV18	TRBJ1-3	NA	NA	TGTGCCAGCTCACCACGGGGAAACACCATATATTTT	CASSPRGNTIYF
TRBV4-3	TRBJ1-5	TRBD1	few	TGCGCCAGCAGTCAGGCCCGGGACAGCTCAAATCAGCCCCAGCATTTT	CASSQARDSSNQPQHF
TRBV5-1	TRBJ2-5	TRBD1	few	TGCGCCAGCAGCTCCAACAGGGGTTTCGAGACCCAGTACTTC	CASSSNRGFETQYF
TRBV6-2/TRBV6-3	TRBJ2-3	NA	NA	TGTGCCAGCAGTTACTCCCGGAGGGATACGCAGTATTTT	CASSYSRRDTQYF
TRBV7-8	TRBJ2-7	NA	NA	TGTGCCAGCAGCCAAGGGGACCGGAGCTCCTACGAGCAGTACTTC	CASSQGDRSSYEQYF
TRBV6-6	TRBJ1-2	NA	NA	TGTGCCAGCAGTTACACGTTGAACTATGGCTACACCTTC	CASSYTLNYGYTF